These 21 T cell receptor beta chains share one sample of origin, sequenced in a study of blood T cell repertoires in COVID-19. Measured with immunoSEQ multiplex PCR; TCRdb has only the in-frame clones, and not every one. The sample lists about 120,000 clones, about 87% occurring once. The sequenced sample consisted of peripheral blood. These receptors were collected from a woman aged 50 to 60 with acute or convalescent COVID-19.

The chain carries TRBV23-1 and TRBJ1-1, with D perhaps TRBD1 (6 bases). TRBV23-1 carries the ORF label, with uncertain function. The CDR3 length is 14 residues. Trimming removed 2 bases from V and 2 bases from J, with 9 bases in between. CDR3 DNA sequence: TGCGCCAGCAGTCAACTACAGGGTAACACTGAAGCTTTCTTT. It specifies CASSQLQGNTEAFF.

This clone was counted a few times. Within the sample, other DNA sequences also encode this same CDR3. The chain carries TRBV10-1 and TRBJ2-3; 10 nucleotides match TRBD2. The junction had 4 bases not matched to a gene; V was cut back by 1 base and J by 6 bases. Germline V gene sequence: CDR1 WNHNN, CDR2 SYGVQD (reference sequence). CDR3 length equals 15 residues. The CDR3 bases are TGCGCCAGCAGTGAGTTAGCGGGAGGTTTGGATACGCAGTATTTT. Residues: CASSELAGGLDTQYF.

The CDR3 DNA reads TGTGCCAGCAGCTTAAATCTAGCGGGAGACGAGCAGTTCTTC. Its translation: CASSLNLAGDEQFF. The chain carries TRBV7-8 and TRBJ2-1, with TRBD2 identical over 10 bases. The V segment lost 2 bases and the J segment 10 bases; nucleotides outside the gene matches: 5. Germline CDR1 SGHVS, CDR2 FQNEAQ. The CDR3 has 14 residues.

The chain joins TRBV19 to TRBJ1-2, with D possibly TRBD1 on 6 matching bases. The germline gives CDR1 LNHDA, CDR2 SQIVND (reference sequence). Trimming took 5 bases from V and 6 from J, leaving 10 bases between them. The CDR3 is 12 residues long. The CDR3 DNA follows: TGTGCCAGTAGTCGCCGACAGGATGGCTACACCTTC. Translated, it gives CASSRRQDGYTF.

This chain links TRBV18 with TRBJ1-3; a possible D gene is TRBD1 (5 bases). The CDR3 length is 13 residues. CDR1 is KGHSH, CDR2 LQKENI, per germline. V lost 0 bases, J lost 11 bases, and 11 bases lay in between. The CDR3 nucleotides read TGTGCCAGCTCACCACCGTCGCAAGGGGCCATATATTTT. It specifies CASSPPSQGAIYF. The whole variable domain, remainder taken from reference TRBV18 and TRBJ1-3, is NAGVMQNPRHLVRRRGQEARLRCSPMKGHSHVYWYRQLPEEGLKFMVYLQKENIIDESGMPKERFSAEFPKEGPSILRIQQVVRGDSAAYFCASSPPSQGAIYFGEGSWLTVV.

In DNA, the CDR3 is TGTGCCAGCAGCGTAGGGAGAGGTACTGAAGCTTTCTTT. Translated: CASSVGRGTEAFF. The V call is TRBV6-5, the J call TRBJ1-1; no clear D. Trimming took off 6 bases at V and 5 bases at J, with 13 bases between the two ends. Germline-derived CDR1 and CDR2 are MNHEY and SVGAGI. This CDR3 contains 13 residues.

J is TRBJ2-3 and V is TRBV24-1; TRBD1 is a possible D gene (6 bases). Trimming shortened V by 3 bases and J by 2 bases, and 14 bases separated the two germline ends. The CDR3 sequence is 16 residues long. The germline V gene encodes CDR1 KGHDR and CDR2 SFDVKD. In DNA form, the CDR3 reads TGTGCCACCAGTGATCCGACAGGATTATACACAGATACGCAGTATTTT. Amino acid sequence: CATSDPTGLYTDTQYF.

This chain connects TRBV5-1 to TRBJ2-7, with 9 bases aligning to TRBD1. Unmatched junction bases numbered 4, after V lost 0 bases and J lost 6 bases. The CDR3 spans 14 residues. From germline, CDR1 is SGHRS and CDR2 YFSETQ. The CDR3 here is CASSLEGQGSEQYF. CDR3 bases: TGCGCCAGCAGCTTGGAAGGACAGGGGAGCGAGCAGTACTTC.

The rearrangement uses TRBV7-2 and TRBJ1-2; 9 bases match TRBD1. Germline V gene sequence: CDR1 SGHTA, CDR2 FQGNSA. The J segment lost 5 bases and the V segment lost 0 bases, leaving 13 bases of the junction unmatched. There are 18 residues in the CDR3. CDR3: CASSLAAGQGPTGYGYTF. The CDR3 DNA is TGTGCCAGCAGCTTAGCCGCGGGACAGGGACCTACCGGGTATGGCTACACCTTC.

The chain joins TRBV9 to TRBJ1-2, with a tentative D call TRBD1 (5 bases). Trimming cost V 3 bases and J 8 bases, with 14 bases left between them. In germline, CDR1 is SGDLS, CDR2 YYNGEE. CDR3 size: 13 residues. CDR3 nucleotides: TGTGCCAGCAGCGCCAACGTGGGGGGGGGCTACACCTTC. Residues: CASSANVGGGYTF. The full variable domain, in which reference TRBV9 and TRBJ1-2 provide the parts outside the CDR3, is DSGVTQTPKHLITATGQRVTLRCSPRSGDLSVYWYQQSLDQGLQFLIQYYNGEERAKGNILERFSAQQFPDLHSELNLSSLELGDSALYFCASSANVGGGYTFGSGTRLTVV.

The chain is built from TRBV5-4 and TRBJ1-1; 8 nucleotides match TRBD1. V was clipped by 4 bases and J by 2 bases; unmatched bases: 10. Germline lookup yields CDR1 SGHNT and CDR2 YYREEE (reference sequence). This CDR3 is 16 amino acids long. CDR3 amino acids: CASSAGQGRVNTEAFF. The CDR3 coding sequence is TGTGCCAGCAGCGCCGGACAGGGAAGAGTTAACACTGAAGCTTTCTTT.

This clone has only a few counts. The chain couples TRBV29-1 to TRBJ1-4, with D uncertain. The CDR3 is 13 residues long. With 1 base removed from V and 4 bases from J, the gap between germline ends came to 7 bases. Germline-derived CDR1 and CDR2 are SQVTM and ANQGSEA. The CDR3 DNA sequence: TGCAGCGTTGAAGGTTCCAGTAATGAAAAACTGTTTTTT. The encoded protein is CSVEGSSNEKLFF.

The chain uses TRBV9 and TRBJ1-2, with no clear D. This CDR3 spans 11 amino acids. V was trimmed by 2 bases and J by 10 bases, leaving 9 bases between them. Germline V lookup: CDR1 SGDLS, CDR2 YYNGEE. This CDR3 reads CASSVTGIYTF. CDR3 sequence (DNA): TGTGCCAGCAGCGTTACGGGTATCTACACCTTC.

The rearrangement links TRBV7-2 to TRBJ2-2; the match to TRBD2 covers 12 bases. J gave up 9 bases and V 5 bases, and 19 bases lay outside the gene matches. The CDR3 extends over 19 amino acids. Per the germline V gene, CDR1 is SGHTA and CDR2 is FQGNSA. The CDR3 spells CASSRDQSSGGALGWELFF. DNA for the CDR3: TGTGCCAGCAGCCGGGATCAATCTAGCGGGGGGGCCCTAGGTTGGGAGCTGTTTTTT.

The chain is built from TRBV5-1 and TRBJ2-1, with D possibly matching TRBD1 (5 bases). Germline loops: CDR1 SGHRS, CDR2 YFSETQ. V was pared by 4 bases and J by 6 bases, with 11 bases between. This CDR3 spans 13 amino acids. The CDR3 nucleotides are TGCGCCAGCAGCACGGACACTTTCAATGAGCAGTTCTTC. This sequence encodes CASSTDTFNEQFF.

Comments on this clone: Additional DNA sequences in this sample encode the identical CDR3. The chain recombines TRBV6-5 with TRBJ1-1, with D unclear. This CDR3 comprises 11 residues. CDR1 is MNHEY, CDR2 SVGAGI, per germline. The V end lost 5 bases, the J end lost 2 bases, and 3 bases lay between the germline ends. CDR3 amino acids: CASSRNTEAFF. The CDR3 DNA follows: TGTGCCAGCAGTCGTAACACTGAAGCTTTCTTT.

This chain connects TRBV18 to TRBJ1-1; TRBD1 matches 11 bases. V shed 6 bases and J 4 bases; nucleotides not matched to a gene: 4. Germline V gene sequence: CDR1 KGHSH, CDR2 LQKENI. This CDR3 is 14 amino acids long. The CDR3 sequence is CASSQGQGATEAFF. The CDR3 nucleotides are TGTGCCAGCTCTCAAGGACAGGGGGCCACTGAAGCTTTCTTT.

The V gene is TRBV3-1 (or the pseudogene TRBV3-2), the J gene TRBJ2-1, with a tentative D call TRBD1 (6 bases). The germline CDR1 and CDR2 sequences are LGHDT and YNNKEL (reference sequence). The CDR3 spans 16 residues. V dropped 0 bases and J dropped 4 bases, with 13 bases sitting between them. Written as DNA, the CDR3 is TGTGCCAGCAGCCAAGATAGTGGGGGCCCATACAATGAGCAGTTCTTC. It encodes CASSQDSGGPYNEQFF.

This chain joins TRBV7-2 and TRBJ1-5; no firm D call. Germline assignment: CDR1 SGHTA and CDR2 FQGNSA. V lost 3 bases and J 1 base, leaving 4 bases between the germline ends. This CDR3 region has 13 residues. CDR3 region: CASSFISNQPQHF. The CDR3, as DNA: TGTGCCAGCAGCTTCATCAGCAATCAGCCCCAGCATTTT.

V gene TRBV5-1 combines with J gene TRBJ1-1; 10 bases are shared with TRBD1. Trimming at V came to 4 bases and at J to 2 bases, leaving 5 bases not matched to a gene. The CDR3 spans 15 residues. The germline CDR1 and CDR2 sequences are SGHRS and YFSETQ. In nucleotides, the CDR3 is TGCGCCAGCAGCCCCCGGACAGGGGGAAACACTGAAGCTTTCTTT. It translates to CASSPRTGGNTEAFF.

The rearrangement joins TRBV18 to TRBJ1-5; D is unclear. Germline CDR1 is KGHSH and CDR2 is LQKENI. The CDR3 loop spans 14 amino acids. Trimming removed 3 bases at V and 0 bases at J, with 6 bases between. The CDR3 reads CASSPGDSNQPQHF. CDR3 sequence (DNA): TGTGCCAGCTCACCGGGAGATAGCAATCAGCCCCAGCATTTT.